The 22 T cell receptor beta chains below come from one sample, sequenced in a study of blood T cell repertoires in COVID-19. Clones were sequenced by immunoSEQ multiplex PCR, and TCRdb holds only the in-frame ones, with some missing. The sample yields 100,000 to 120,000 clones, around 81% seen once. Sequenced sample: peripheral blood. The source is a woman in her 70s with acute or convalescent COVID-19.

The chain couples TRBV15 to TRBJ2-3; D call uncertain. The germline V gene has CDR1 LNHNV and CDR2 YYDKDF (reference sequence). The germline V and J ends were trimmed by 1 base and 5 bases, with 13 bases remaining between them. There are 15 residues in the CDR3. The CDR3 protein is CATSRASFGGDTQYF. The CDR3 DNA is TGTGCCACCAGCAGAGCTTCCTTCGGTGGAGATACGCAGTATTTT.

In this sample, this clone turned up once. This sequence joins TRBV29-1 and TRBJ1-1; D is possibly TRBD1 (5 bases). This CDR3 contains 14 residues. The V end was cut by 2 bases, the J end by 3 bases, with 13 bases between. Germline CDR1 SQVTM, CDR2 ANQGSEA. The CDR3 loop reads CSVELGRGDTEAFF. The CDR3 DNA reads TGCAGCGTTGAACTTGGACGGGGGGACACTGAAGCTTTCTTT. Complete variable domain (other parts from reference TRBV29-1 and TRBJ1-1): SAVISQKPSRDICQRGTSLTIQCQVDSQVTMMFWYRQQPGQSLTLIATANQGSEATYESGFVIDKFPISRPNLTFSTLTVSNMSPEDSSIYLCSVELGRGDTEAFFGQGTRLTVV.

This clone was observed a handful of times. The chain employs TRBV9 and TRBJ1-5; TRBD1 matches at 7 bases. The germline CDR1 and CDR2 sequences are SGDLS and YYNGEE. With 0 bases clipped from V and 2 bases from J, the junction kept 5 bases outside the gene matches. The CDR3 sequence is 16 residues long. CDR3 in DNA: TGTGCCAGCAGCGTAGAAGGGGGCCCGGGCAATCAGCCCCAGCATTTT. Protein: CASSVEGGPGNQPQHF.

The chain employs TRBV25-1 and TRBJ1-2; TRBD1 matches 8 bases. This CDR3 has 18 residues. V shed 9 bases and J 4 bases; nucleotides not matched to a gene: 22. Germline CDR1 reads MGHDK; CDR2 reads SYGVNS. CDR3 sequence reads: CASLPGWAGGGNLYGYTF. CDR3 in DNA: TGTGCCAGTCTTCCGGGTTGGGCAGGGGGCGGAAACCTCTATGGCTACACCTTC.

V usage is TRBV30 and J usage is TRBJ1-4, with D possibly being TRBD1 (6 bases). Germline V lookup: CDR1 GTSNPN, CDR2 SVGIG (reference sequence). Trimming removed 0 bases at V and 12 bases at J, with 11 bases between. The CDR3 has 12 residues. The CDR3 loop reads CAWSVGGGELFF. The CDR3 bases are TGTGCCTGGAGTGTAGGGGGAGGGGAACTGTTTTTT.

This clone was seen a few times. This sequence joins TRBV7-8 and TRBJ1-5; D is unclear. V was cut by 5 bases and J by 0 bases, with 11 bases left in between. The CDR3 loop spans 15 amino acids. Per germline, CDR1 SGHVS and CDR2 FQNEAQ. This CDR3 reads CASSQITTSNQPQHF. The CDR3 DNA sequence: TGTGCCAGCAGCCAGATTACAACTAGCAATCAGCCCCAGCATTTT. Supplemented by reference TRBV7-8 and TRBJ1-5, the full variable domain reads GAGVSQSPRYKVAKRGQDVALRCDPISGHVSLFWYQQALGQGPEFLTYFQNEAQLDKSGLPSDRFFAERPEGSVSTLKIQRTQQEDSAVYLCASSQITTSNQPQHFGDGTRLSIL.

The chain carries TRBV9 and TRBJ1-2; possible D gene TRBD1, 6 bases. This CDR3 comprises 13 residues. The germline CDR1 and CDR2 sequences are SGDLS and YYNGEE. Deletions cut 4 bases from V and 4 bases from J, with 11 bases between. The DNA for the CDR3 is TGTGCCAGCAGCCTACAGGGATCCTATGGCTACACCTTC. Translated: CASSLQGSYGYTF.

This chain links TRBV29-1 with TRBJ2-7, with 9 nucleotides matching TRBD1. This CDR3 is 14 amino acids long. The germline V gene has CDR1 SQVTM and CDR2 ANQGSEA. The V and J ends lost 7 bases and 4 bases, in that order; junction bases with no gene match: 11. DNA for the CDR3: TGCAGCGCCACCCTGGCGGACAGGGGATACGAGCAGTACTTC. It encodes CSATLADRGYEQYF.

The chain joins TRBV2 to TRBJ2-7; 8 bases match TRBD1. CDR3 length equals 14 residues. The J segment lost 7 bases and the V segment lost 7 bases, leaving 12 bases of the junction unmatched. The germline V gene has CDR1 SNHLY and CDR2 FYNNEI. As DNA, the CDR3 is TGTGCCAGCACCCAGCCCGGGACAGGCGGAGAGCAGTACTTC. It is translated as CASTQPGTGGEQYF.

The rearrangement joins TRBV2 to TRBJ1-1; D ambiguous. Trimming cost V 5 bases and J 1 base, with 8 bases left between them. Germline CDR1 and CDR2: SNHLY and FYNNEI. This CDR3 has 13 amino acids. CDR3 sequence: CASSFQENTEAFF. CDR3 in DNA: TGTGCCAGCAGTTTTCAGGAGAACACTGAAGCTTTCTTT.

The chain couples TRBV30 to TRBJ1-1, with D perhaps matching TRBD1 (5 bases). The CDR3 runs 14 residues. The V and J ends lost 0 bases and 1 base respectively, with 9 bases between them. The germline V gene encodes CDR1 GTSNPN and CDR2 SVGIG (reference sequence). CDR3 nucleotides: TGTGCCTGGAGTGTAGGGCAGGGGAACACTGAAGCTTTCTTT. Amino acid sequence: CAWSVGQGNTEAFF.

The gene calls are TRBV7-2 and TRBJ2-7, with TRBD2 matching over 11 bases. CDR1 SGHTA and CDR2 FQGNSA come from the germline V gene. CDR3 size: 13 residues. The V gene end was trimmed by 8 bases and the J gene end by 1 base; junction bases not matched to a gene: 1. CDR3 sequence (DNA): TGTGCCAGCCGACTAGCGGGGTCCTACGAGCAGTACTTC. Translating gives CASRLAGSYEQYF.

V usage is TRBV28 and J usage is TRBJ2-1; TRBD1 agrees at 9 bases. V lost 6 bases, J lost 6 bases, and 12 bases stayed unmatched. The germline CDR1 and CDR2 sequences are MDHEN and SYDVKM. The CDR3 has 16 residues. CDR3 sequence: CASSTIGTGRGNEQFF. CDR3 DNA: TGTGCCAGCAGCACCATCGGGACAGGGCGAGGCAATGAGCAGTTCTTC.

J is TRBJ1-3 and V is TRBV3-1 (or the pseudogene TRBV3-2), with D perhaps TRBD1 (5 bases). Germline CDR1 is LGHDT and CDR2 is YNNKEL (reference sequence). The V gene lost 5 bases and the J gene lost 0 bases, with 11 bases spanning the gap. CDR3 length: 15 amino acids. CDR3: CASSSSGASGNTIYF. Written as DNA, the CDR3 is TGTGCCAGCAGCTCCTCTGGGGCCTCTGGAAACACCATATATTTT.

The chain links TRBV2 to TRBJ1-1; D is unclear. This CDR3 spans 13 amino acids. Germline-derived CDR1 and CDR2 are SNHLY and FYNNEI. The V and J ends lost 4 bases and 1 base respectively, with 7 bases between them. The DNA for the CDR3 is TGTGCCAGCAGTGGTTTCCGGAACACTGAAGCTTTCTTT. Its translation: CASSGFRNTEAFF.

This chain uses TRBV7-9 with TRBJ2-2; D is uncertain. With 1 base removed from V and 2 bases from J, the gap between germline ends came to 5 bases. This CDR3 has 14 residues. Germline CDR1 is SEHNR and CDR2 is FQNEAQ (reference sequence). The CDR3 sequence: CASSLGGNTGELFF. The DNA for the CDR3 is TGTGCCAGCAGCTTAGGCGGTAACACCGGGGAGCTGTTTTTT.

CDR3 in amino acids: CASSPRYRVLRDTEAFF. In DNA, the CDR3 is TGTGCCAGCAGCCCCCGATACAGGGTTTTAAGGGACACTGAAGCTTTCTTT. V usage is TRBV3-1 (or the pseudogene TRBV3-2) and J usage is TRBJ1-1; D possibly corresponds to TRBD1 (6 bases). Germline CDR1 is LGHDT and CDR2 is YNNKEL (reference sequence). This CDR3 is built from 17 residues. V lost 4 bases to trimming and J lost 3 bases, with 21 bases between them.

The rearrangement joins TRBV5-6 to TRBJ2-5; TRBD2 is a possible D gene (6 bases). The V end was cut by 3 bases, the J end by 0 bases, with 9 bases between. Per germline, CDR1 SGHDT and CDR2 YYEEEE. The CDR3 extends over 14 amino acids. The CDR3 DNA follows: TGTGCCAGCAGCTCGCGGGGATACCAAGAGACCCAGTACTTC. Amino acid sequence: CASSSRGYQETQYF.

The sample holds one count of this clone. V gene TRBV7-2 combines with J gene TRBJ2-7; TRBD1 might be the D (5 bases). CDR3 length: 13 amino acids. Germline CDR1 and CDR2: SGHTA and FQGNSA. Trimming shortened V by 6 bases and J by 6 bases, and 15 bases separated the two germline ends. The CDR3 loop is CASSSIRGGEQYF. The CDR3 DNA follows: TGTGCCAGCAGTTCGATAAGGGGTGGCGAGCAGTACTTC.

The chain employs TRBV5-1 and TRBJ1-2; TRBD1 agrees at 9 bases. This CDR3 region has 15 residues. Germline V CDR1 and CDR2: SGHRS, YFSETQ. V dropped 4 bases and J dropped 5; count of bases not matched to a gene: 9. CDR3 in DNA: TGCGCCAGCAGCCTGGGGACAGGGAGGCTTTATGGCTACACCTTC. Residues: CASSLGTGRLYGYTF.

J is TRBJ1-5 and V is TRBV10-2, with TRBD1 matching over 10 bases. The V segment lost 0 bases and the J segment 6 bases; nucleotides outside the gene matches: 8. The CDR3 runs 17 residues. Germline lookup yields CDR1 WSHSY and CDR2 SAAADI. Written as DNA, the CDR3 is TGCGCCAGCAGTGAGTCGGCCGGGACAGGGGAACGTCAGCCCCAGCATTTT. The encoded protein is CASSESAGTGERQPQHF.

The chain employs TRBV19 and TRBJ2-2; D gene uncertain. Deletions cut 3 bases from V and 4 bases from J, with 12 bases between. The CDR3 totals 15 residues. CDR1 and CDR2 (germline): LNHDA, SQIVND (reference sequence). The CDR3 bases are TGTGCCAGTAGTATGGGCCCCGGCAGCACCGGGGAGCTGTTTTTT. It is translated as CASSMGPGSTGELFF.